These 13 T cell receptor beta chains came from one sample sequenced in a study of OX40 agonist ivuxolimab in advanced cancers. The method was immunoSEQ multiplex PCR; TCRdb's version includes in-frame clones alone and lacks a portion of them. The table has 90,000 or so clones, about 91% seen once. Sequenced material: CD4+ or CD8+ T cells sorted from blood, taken in a trial of the OX40 agonist ivuxolimab. These receptors came from an adult with an advanced solid tumor such as melanoma, head and neck, liver or kidney cancer.

V is TRBV9 and J is TRBJ2-2; 12 positions match TRBD2. The V gene's germline CDR1 is SGDLS and CDR2 YYNGEE. V was clipped by 3 bases and J by 7 bases; unmatched bases: 22. The CDR3 totals 21 residues. For the CDR3, the DNA is TGTGCCAGCAGCGCCGACCAGACCGGGACTAGCGGGTACTTTTTGGGCGGGGAGCTGTTTTTT. This encodes CASSADQTGTSGYFLGGELFF.

The V call is TRBV7-8, the J call TRBJ2-1, with a weak D call TRBD1 (6 bases). The germline V and J ends were trimmed by 5 bases and 7 bases, with 15 bases remaining between them. CDR3 size: 14 residues. From germline, CDR1 is SGHVS and CDR2 FQNEAQ. The CDR3 DNA sequence: TGTGCCAGCAGCACTCACAGGGTTTCGAATGAGCAGTTCTTC. Encoded protein: CASSTHRVSNEQFF.

Points on this clone: Other DNA sequences of this sample code for an identical CDR3. This sequence joins TRBV28 and TRBJ1-1, with D uncertain. CDR1 and CDR2 (germline): MDHEN, SYDVKM. The CDR3 covers 11 residues. The CDR3 nucleotides are TGTGTATCGATCGGAGGTACTGAAGCTTTCTTT. The encoded protein is CVSIGGTEAFF.

This chain links TRBV5-1 with TRBJ1-3; 8 nucleotides align to TRBD1. Per germline, CDR1 SGHRS and CDR2 YFSETQ. The CDR3 is made up of 15 amino acids. Unmatched junction bases numbered 7, after V lost 4 bases and J lost 4 bases. CDR3 in amino acids: CASSPGQGAGNTIYF. The CDR3 bases are TGCGCCAGCAGCCCTGGACAGGGTGCCGGAAACACCATATATTTT.

V is TRBV7-2 and J is TRBJ2-7; D is uncertain. The length of the CDR3 is 13 residues. The V gene's germline CDR1 is SGHTA and CDR2 FQGNSA. The V end lost 2 bases, the J end lost 2 bases, and 7 bases lay between the germline ends. CDR3 region: CASSLTSPYEQYF. The CDR3 bases are TGTGCCAGCAGCTTAACATCCCCCTACGAGCAGTACTTC.

The gene calls are TRBV5-8 and TRBJ2-7, with D possibly being TRBD2 (6 bases). The CDR3 runs 16 residues. V lost 0 bases to trimming and J lost 2 bases, with 15 bases between them. The germline V gene encodes CDR1 SGHTS and CDR2 YDEGEE. The CDR3 sequence is CASSLAPAGITYEQYF. The CDR3 DNA sequence: TGTGCCAGCAGCTTGGCACCGGCGGGGATAACCTACGAGCAGTACTTC.

J is TRBJ2-3 and V is TRBV11-2; the D is unclear. The CDR3 has 12 amino acids. Germline values: CDR1 SGHAT, CDR2 FQNNGV. Between the trimmed V and J ends, which lost 3 bases and 12 bases, there was a span of 13 bases. The chain's CDR3 is CASSLTPPLQYF. The CDR3, as DNA: TGTGCCAGCAGCTTGACCCCTCCTCTACAGTATTTT.

This sequence joins TRBV10-2 and TRBJ1-1, with D unclear. With 6 bases removed from V and 4 bases from J, the gap between germline ends came to 12 bases. Germline V CDR1 and CDR2: WSHSY, SAAADI. This CDR3 has 13 residues. The CDR3 region is CASSPNGPTEAFF. The CDR3, as DNA: TGCGCCAGCAGCCCCAACGGACCCACTGAAGCTTTCTTT.

The J gene is TRBJ2-4, the V gene TRBV7-2; a possible D gene is TRBD2 (5 bases). Trimming pared 2 bases from V and 3 bases from J, leaving 14 bases between. The CDR3 covers 16 residues. In germline, CDR1 is SGHTA, CDR2 FQGNSA. CDR3 sequence: CASSLRPGSVKNIQYF. The DNA of the CDR3 is TGTGCCAGCAGCTTAAGGCCGGGGTCGGTCAAAAACATTCAGTACTTC.

The chain combines TRBV9 with TRBJ2-2, with 10 bases fitting TRBD2. The CDR3 consists of 15 residues. Germline-derived CDR1 and CDR2 are SGDLS and YYNGEE. V shed 5 bases and J 7 bases; nucleotides not matched to a gene: 8. CDR3 amino acids: CASRRGTSVDGELFF. The CDR3, as DNA: TGTGCCAGCAGGCGCGGGACTAGCGTTGACGGGGAGCTGTTTTTT.

Remarks on this clone: At one end the junction does not follow the germline gene, possibly because of a read error. The V and J genes are TRBV6-5 and TRBJ2-2, with D perhaps TRBD1 (5 bases). Germline CDR1 and CDR2: MNHEY and SVGAGI. The CDR3 length is 16 residues. Here the CDR3 reads CASSYFKDWGPGELFF. CDR3 DNA: TGTGCCAGCAGCTACTTCAAGGATTGGGGCCCCGGGGAGCTGTTTTTT.

This chain links TRBV28 with TRBJ1-1, with TRBD1 as a possible D gene (5 bases). Germline CDR1 reads MDHEN; CDR2 reads SYDVKM. This CDR3 spans 12 amino acids. Between the trimmed V and J ends, which lost 5 bases and 3 bases, there was a span of 7 bases. CDR3 in amino acids: CASSMGDTEAFF. The DNA of the CDR3 is TGTGCCAGCAGTATGGGGGACACTGAAGCTTTCTTT.

In this sample, this clone turned up once. This chain uses TRBV11-1 with TRBJ1-1; tentatively, D is TRBD1 (6 bases). V dropped 5 bases and J dropped 3 bases, with 16 bases sitting between them. The CDR3 is made up of 15 amino acids. CDR1 and CDR2 (germline): SGHAT, FQDESV (reference sequence). CDR3 nucleotides: TGTGCCAGCAGCCCCAGAGCAGGGGCGGACACTGAAGCTTTCTTT. Its protein is CASSPRAGADTEAFF.